This T cell receptor (beta chain) came from a study of low-dose radiotherapy and immunotherapy resistance in tumors. Alpha and beta chains were covered, as first-strand cDNA relied on TRAV- and TRBV-specific primers. It was with a constant-region primer and a V-primer adapter that TCRs were amplified over roughly 19 PCR cycles. TCRdb re-called the reads with MiXCR, one entry per CDR3 protein. Among 9,500 to 14,000 distinct CDR3 sequences listed, more than 55% were seen once. Trimming shortened V by 5 bases and J by 4 bases, and 23 bases separated the two germline ends. CDR1 is MNHNS, CDR2 SASEGT, per germline. CDR3 length: 17 amino acids. Only one count was recorded for this clonotype.

The sequence came from a human donor with advanced metastatic prostate, ovarian, gallbladder or colorectal cancer (not recorded which). This table probably holds off-target reads from a library built for another chain. The chain joins TRBV6-1 to TRBJ2-5; weak D call: TRBD2 (6 bases). CDR3: CASSYSPLQLAIETQYF. DNA for the CDR3: TGTGCCAGCAGTTACTCCCCTCTCCAACTAGCTATAGAGACCCAGTACTTC.